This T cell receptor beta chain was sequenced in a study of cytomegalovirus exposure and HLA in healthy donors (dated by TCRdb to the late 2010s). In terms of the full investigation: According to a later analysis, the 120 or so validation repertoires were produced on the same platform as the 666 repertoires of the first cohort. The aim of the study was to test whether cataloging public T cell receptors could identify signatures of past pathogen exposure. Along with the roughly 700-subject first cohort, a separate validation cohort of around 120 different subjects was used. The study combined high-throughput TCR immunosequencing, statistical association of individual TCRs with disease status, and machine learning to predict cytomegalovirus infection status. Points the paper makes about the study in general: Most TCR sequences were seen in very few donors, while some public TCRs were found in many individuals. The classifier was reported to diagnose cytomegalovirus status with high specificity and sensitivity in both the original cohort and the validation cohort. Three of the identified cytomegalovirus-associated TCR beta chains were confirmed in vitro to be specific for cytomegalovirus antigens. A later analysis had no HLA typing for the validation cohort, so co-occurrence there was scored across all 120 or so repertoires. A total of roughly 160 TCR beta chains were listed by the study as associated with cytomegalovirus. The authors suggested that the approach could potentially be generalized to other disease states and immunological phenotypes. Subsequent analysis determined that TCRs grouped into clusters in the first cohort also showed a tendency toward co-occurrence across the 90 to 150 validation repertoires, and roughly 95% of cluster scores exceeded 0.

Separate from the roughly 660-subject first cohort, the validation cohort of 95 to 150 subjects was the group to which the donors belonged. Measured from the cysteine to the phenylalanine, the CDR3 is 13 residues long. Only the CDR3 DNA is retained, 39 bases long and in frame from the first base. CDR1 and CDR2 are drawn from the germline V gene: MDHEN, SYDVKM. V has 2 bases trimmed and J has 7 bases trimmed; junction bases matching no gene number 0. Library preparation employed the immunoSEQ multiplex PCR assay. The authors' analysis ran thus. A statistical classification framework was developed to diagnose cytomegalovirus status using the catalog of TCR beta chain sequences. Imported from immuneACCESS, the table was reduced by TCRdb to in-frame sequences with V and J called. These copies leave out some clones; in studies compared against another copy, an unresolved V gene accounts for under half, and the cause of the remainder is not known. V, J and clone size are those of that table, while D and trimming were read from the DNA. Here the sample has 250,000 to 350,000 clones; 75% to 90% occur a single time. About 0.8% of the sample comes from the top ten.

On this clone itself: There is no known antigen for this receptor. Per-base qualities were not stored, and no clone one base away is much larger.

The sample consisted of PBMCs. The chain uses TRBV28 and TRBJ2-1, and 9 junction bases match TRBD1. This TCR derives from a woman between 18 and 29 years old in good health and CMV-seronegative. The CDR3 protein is CASSLGQGNEQFF. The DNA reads TGTGCCAGCAGTTTAGGACAGGGGAATGAGCAGTTCTTC.